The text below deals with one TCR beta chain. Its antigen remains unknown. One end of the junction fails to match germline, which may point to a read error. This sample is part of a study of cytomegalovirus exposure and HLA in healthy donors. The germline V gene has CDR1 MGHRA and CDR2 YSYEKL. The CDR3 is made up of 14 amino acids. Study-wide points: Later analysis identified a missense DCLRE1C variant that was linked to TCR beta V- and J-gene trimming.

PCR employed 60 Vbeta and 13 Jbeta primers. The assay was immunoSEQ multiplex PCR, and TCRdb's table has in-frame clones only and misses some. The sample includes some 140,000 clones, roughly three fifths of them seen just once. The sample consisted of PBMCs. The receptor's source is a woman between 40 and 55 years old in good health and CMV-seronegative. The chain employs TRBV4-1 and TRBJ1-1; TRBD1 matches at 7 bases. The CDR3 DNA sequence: TGCGCCAGCAGCCAAGATCTGGGGACAGCTGAAGGTTTCTTT. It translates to CASSQDLGTAEGFF.